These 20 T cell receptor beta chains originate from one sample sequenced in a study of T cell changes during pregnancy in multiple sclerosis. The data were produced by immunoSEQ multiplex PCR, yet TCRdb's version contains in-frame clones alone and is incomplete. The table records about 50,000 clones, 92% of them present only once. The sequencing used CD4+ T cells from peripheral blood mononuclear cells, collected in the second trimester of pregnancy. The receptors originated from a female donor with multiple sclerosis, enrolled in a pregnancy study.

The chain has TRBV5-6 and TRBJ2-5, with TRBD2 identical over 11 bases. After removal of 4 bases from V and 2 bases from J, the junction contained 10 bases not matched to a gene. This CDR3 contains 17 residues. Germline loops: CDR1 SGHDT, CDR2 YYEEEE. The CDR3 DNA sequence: TGTGCCAGCAGCCGTGGCGGTAGCGGGGGGGCACAAGAGACCCAGTACTTC. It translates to CASSRGGSGGAQETQYF.

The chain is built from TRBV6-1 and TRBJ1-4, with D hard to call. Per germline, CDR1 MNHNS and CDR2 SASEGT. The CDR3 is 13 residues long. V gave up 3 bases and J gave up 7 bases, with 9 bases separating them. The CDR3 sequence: CASSDREGEKLFF. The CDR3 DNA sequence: TGTGCCAGCAGTGACCGGGAGGGTGAAAAACTGTTTTTT.

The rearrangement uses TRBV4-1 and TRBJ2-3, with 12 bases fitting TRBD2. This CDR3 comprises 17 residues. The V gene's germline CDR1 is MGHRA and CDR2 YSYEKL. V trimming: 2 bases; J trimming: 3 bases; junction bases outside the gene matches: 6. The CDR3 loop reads CASSQLAGGRSTDTQYF. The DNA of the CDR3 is TGCGCCAGCAGCCAACTAGCGGGGGGGCGGTCGACAGATACGCAGTATTTT.

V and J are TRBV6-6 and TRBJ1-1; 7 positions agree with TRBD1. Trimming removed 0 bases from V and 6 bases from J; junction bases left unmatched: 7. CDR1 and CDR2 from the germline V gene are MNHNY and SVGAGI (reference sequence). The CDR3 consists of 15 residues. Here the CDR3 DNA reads TGTGCCAGCAGTTACTCCCGACAGGGTCTCGCTGAAGCTTTCTTT. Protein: CASSYSRQGLAEAFF.

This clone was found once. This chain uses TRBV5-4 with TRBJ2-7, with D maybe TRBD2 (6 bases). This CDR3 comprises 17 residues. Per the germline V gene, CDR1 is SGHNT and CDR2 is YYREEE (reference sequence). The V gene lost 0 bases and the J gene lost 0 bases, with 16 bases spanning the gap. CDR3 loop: CASSLGAGRFISYEQYF. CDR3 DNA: TGTGCCAGCAGCTTGGGGGCAGGGAGGTTTATCTCCTACGAGCAGTACTTC. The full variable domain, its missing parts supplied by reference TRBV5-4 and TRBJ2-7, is ETGVTQSPTHLIKTRGQQVTLRCSSQSGHNTVSWYQQALGQGPQFIFQYYREEENGRGNFPPRFSGLQFPNYSSELNVNALELDDSALYLCASSLGAGRFISYEQYFGPGTRLTVT.

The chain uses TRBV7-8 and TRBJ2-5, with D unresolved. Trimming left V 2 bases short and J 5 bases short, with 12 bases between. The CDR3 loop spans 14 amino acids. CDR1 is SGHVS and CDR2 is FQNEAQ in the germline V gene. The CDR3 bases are TGTGCCAGCAGCTTACCCCCTAGGCGGGAGACCCAGTACTTC. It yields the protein CASSLPPRRETQYF.

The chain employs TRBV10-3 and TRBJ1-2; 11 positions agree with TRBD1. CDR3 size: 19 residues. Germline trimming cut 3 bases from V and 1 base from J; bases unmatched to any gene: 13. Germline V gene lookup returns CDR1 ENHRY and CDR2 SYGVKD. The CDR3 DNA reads TGTGCCATCAGTGACCCCCGGACAGGGGGCGCTTCAGTTAACTATGGCTACACCTTC. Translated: CAISDPRTGGASVNYGYTF.

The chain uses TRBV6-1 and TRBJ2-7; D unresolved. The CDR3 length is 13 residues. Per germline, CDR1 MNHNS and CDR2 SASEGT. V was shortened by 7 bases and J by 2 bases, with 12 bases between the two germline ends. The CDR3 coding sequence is TGTGCCAGCATCGCAGTTCCCGCCTACGAGCAGTACTTC. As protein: CASIAVPAYEQYF.

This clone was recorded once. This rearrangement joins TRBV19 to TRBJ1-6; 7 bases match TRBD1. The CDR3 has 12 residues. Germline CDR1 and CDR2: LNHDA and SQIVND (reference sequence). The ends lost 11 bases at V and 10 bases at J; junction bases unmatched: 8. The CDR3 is CAGGTVVSPLHF. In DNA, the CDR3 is TGTGCCGGCGGGACAGTGGTGTCACCCCTCCACTTT.

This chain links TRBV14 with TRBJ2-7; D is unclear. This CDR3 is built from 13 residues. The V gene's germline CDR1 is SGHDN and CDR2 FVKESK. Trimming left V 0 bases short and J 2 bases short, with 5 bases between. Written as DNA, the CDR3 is TGTGCCAGCAGCCAAGATATCGCCTACGAGCAGTACTTC. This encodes CASSQDIAYEQYF.

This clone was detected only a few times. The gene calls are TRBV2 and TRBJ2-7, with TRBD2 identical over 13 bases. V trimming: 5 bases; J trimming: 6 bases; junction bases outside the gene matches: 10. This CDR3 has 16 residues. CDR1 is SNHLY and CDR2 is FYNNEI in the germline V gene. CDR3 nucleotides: TGTGCCAGCAGTAAACTAGCGGGGGGGGGTAAGGGCGAGCAGTACTTC. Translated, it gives CASSKLAGGGKGEQYF.

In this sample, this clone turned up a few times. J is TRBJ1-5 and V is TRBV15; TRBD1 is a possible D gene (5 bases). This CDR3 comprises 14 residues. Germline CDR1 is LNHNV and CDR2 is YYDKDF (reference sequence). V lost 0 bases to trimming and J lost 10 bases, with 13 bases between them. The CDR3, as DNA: TGTGCCACCAGCAGAGATTTTCGGCAGGGTCCCCAGCATTTT. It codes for CATSRDFRQGPQHF.

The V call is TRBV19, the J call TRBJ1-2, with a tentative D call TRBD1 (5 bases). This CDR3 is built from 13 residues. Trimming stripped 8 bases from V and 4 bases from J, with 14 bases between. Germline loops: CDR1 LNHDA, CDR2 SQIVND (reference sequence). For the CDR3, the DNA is TGTGCCAGTGGGGCCTACTCCCCCTATGGCTACACCTTC. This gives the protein CASGAYSPYGYTF.

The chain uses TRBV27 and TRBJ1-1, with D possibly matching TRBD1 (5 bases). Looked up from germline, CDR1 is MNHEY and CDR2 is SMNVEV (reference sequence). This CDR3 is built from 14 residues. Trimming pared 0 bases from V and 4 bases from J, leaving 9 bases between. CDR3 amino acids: CASSLSQGVTEAFF. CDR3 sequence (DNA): TGTGCCAGCAGTTTATCGCAAGGGGTCACTGAAGCTTTCTTT.

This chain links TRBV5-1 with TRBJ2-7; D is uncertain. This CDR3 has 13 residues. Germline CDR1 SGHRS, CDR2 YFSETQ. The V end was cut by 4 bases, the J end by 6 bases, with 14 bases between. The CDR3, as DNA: TGCGCCAGCAGCCCCATGCGACTTGCCGAGCAGTACTTC. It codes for CASSPMRLAEQYF. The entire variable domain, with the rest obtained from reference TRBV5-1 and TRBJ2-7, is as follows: KAGVTQTPRYLIKTRGQQVTLSCSPISGHRSVSWYQQTPGQGLQFLFEYFSETQRNKGNFPGRFSGRQFSNSRSEMNVSTLELGDSALYLCASSPMRLAEQYFGPGTRLTVT.

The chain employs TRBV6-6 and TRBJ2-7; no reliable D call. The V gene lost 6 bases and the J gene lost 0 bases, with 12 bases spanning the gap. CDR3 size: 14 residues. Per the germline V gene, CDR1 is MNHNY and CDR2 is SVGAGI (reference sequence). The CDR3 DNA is TGTGCCAGCAGCGACAAATCGAGCTCCTACGAGCAGTACTTC. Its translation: CASSDKSSSYEQYF.

The CDR3 DNA reads as TGTGCCAGCAGCGTAGCGGGGATGGAGGGAAATGAGCAGTTCTTC. Translation gives CASSVAGMEGNEQFF. V gene TRBV9 combines with J gene TRBJ2-1; possible D gene TRBD2, 6 bases. The CDR3 is 15 residues long. Germline CDR1 and CDR2: SGDLS and YYNGEE. With 0 bases removed from V and 7 bases from J, the gap between germline ends came to 14 bases.

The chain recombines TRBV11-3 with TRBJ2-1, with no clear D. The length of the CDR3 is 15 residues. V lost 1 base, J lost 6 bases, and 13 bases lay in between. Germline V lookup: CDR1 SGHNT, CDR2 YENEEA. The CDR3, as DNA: TGTGCCAGCAGCTTAGGAGCAGGAATTGCCAATGAGCAGTTCTTC. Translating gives CASSLGAGIANEQFF.

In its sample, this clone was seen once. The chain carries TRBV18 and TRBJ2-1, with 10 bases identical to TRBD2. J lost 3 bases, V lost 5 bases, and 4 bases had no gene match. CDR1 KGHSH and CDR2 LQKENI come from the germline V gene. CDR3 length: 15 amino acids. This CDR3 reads CASSELAGHYNEQFF. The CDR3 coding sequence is TGTGCCAGCTCAGAACTAGCGGGGCACTACAATGAGCAGTTCTTC. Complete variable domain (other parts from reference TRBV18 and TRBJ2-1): NAGVMQNPRHLVRRRGQEARLRCSPMKGHSHVYWYRQLPEEGLKFMVYLQKENIIDESGMPKERFSAEFPKEGPSILRIQQVVRGDSAAYFCASSELAGHYNEQFFGPGTRLTVL.

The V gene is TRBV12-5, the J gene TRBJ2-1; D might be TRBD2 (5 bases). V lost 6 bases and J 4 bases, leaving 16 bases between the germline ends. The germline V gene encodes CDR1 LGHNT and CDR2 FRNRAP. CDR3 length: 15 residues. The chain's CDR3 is CASGPKGVLYNEQFF. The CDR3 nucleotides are TGTGCTAGTGGCCCAAAGGGAGTCTTATACAATGAGCAGTTCTTC.